This TCR beta chain was profiled in a study of cytomegalovirus exposure and HLA in healthy donors. As concerns this clone: The antigen remains unidentified.

General study points: Later analysis placed DRB1 highest and HLA-C lowest in TCR association rates, which differed by HLA locus. In an earlier analysis, in several hundred donors, most V segments appeared productive either ~87% or ~30% of the time. Sequencing likely generated an artifact that appeared as a cluster of highly shared sequence variants.

Primers: 60 Vbeta forward and 13 Jbeta reverse. Profiling relied on immunoSEQ multiplex PCR, and the TCRdb table lists in-frame clones only, not all of them. This table has over 45,000 clones, 65% to 85% appearing once. The sequence was obtained from a boy aged 10-17 years in good health and CMV-seropositive. What was sequenced was PBMCs.

CDR3 in amino acids: CASSLRQFTEAFF. In nucleotides, the CDR3 is TGCGCCAGCAGCTTGAGACAGTTCACTGAAGCTTTCTTT. The genes are TRBV5-1 and TRBJ1-1; D might be TRBD1 (5 bases). The CDR3 runs to 13 residues. The germline V gene encodes CDR1 SGHRS and CDR2 YFSETQ. V lost 1 base to trimming and J lost 4 bases, with 8 bases between them.